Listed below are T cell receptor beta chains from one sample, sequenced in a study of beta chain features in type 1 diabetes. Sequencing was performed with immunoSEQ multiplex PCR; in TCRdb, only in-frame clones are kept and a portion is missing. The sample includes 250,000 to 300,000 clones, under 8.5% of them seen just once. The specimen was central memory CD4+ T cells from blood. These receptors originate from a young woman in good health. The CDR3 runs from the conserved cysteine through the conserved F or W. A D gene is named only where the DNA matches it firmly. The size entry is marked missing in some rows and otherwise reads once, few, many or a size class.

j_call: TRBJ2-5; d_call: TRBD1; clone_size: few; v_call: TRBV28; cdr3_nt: TGTGCCAGCAGGGTGGGACAGGGGATAGGTACTCTTCAAGAGACCCAGTACTTC; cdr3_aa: CASRVGQGIGTLQETQYF
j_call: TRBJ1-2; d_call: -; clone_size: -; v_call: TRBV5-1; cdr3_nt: TGCGCCAGCAGCTTGTTTGGGGATGAGGCGAGCGGCTACACCTTC; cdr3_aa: CASSLFGDEASGYTF
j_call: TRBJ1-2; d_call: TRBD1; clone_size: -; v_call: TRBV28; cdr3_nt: TGTGCCAGCAGTTCCCCCGGGACAGGGGGGGGCTACACCTTC; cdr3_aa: CASSSPGTGGGYTF
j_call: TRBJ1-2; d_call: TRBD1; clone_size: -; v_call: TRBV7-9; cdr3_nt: TGTGCCAGCAGCTTTGGACAGGGAAAAAACTATGGCTACACCTTC; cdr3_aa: CASSFGQGKNYGYTF
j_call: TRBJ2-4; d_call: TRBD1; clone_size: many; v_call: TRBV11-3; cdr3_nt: TGTGCCAGCTCGACAGGGGCCCGTCAGTACTTC; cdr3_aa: CASSTGARQYF
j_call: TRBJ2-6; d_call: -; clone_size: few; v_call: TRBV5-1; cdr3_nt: TGCGCCAGCAGCTTGGATGGTGGTGGGGCCAACGTCCTGACTTTC; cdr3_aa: CASSLDGGGANVLTF
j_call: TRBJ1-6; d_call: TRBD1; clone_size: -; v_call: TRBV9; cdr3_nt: TGTGCCAGCAGCGTGCACCCGGGACAGGGGAGATCACCCCTCCACTTT; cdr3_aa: CASSVHPGQGRSPLHF
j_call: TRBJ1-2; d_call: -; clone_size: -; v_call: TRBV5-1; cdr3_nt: TGCGCCAGCAGCCCTAGGGCAGCCGATGGCTACACCTTC; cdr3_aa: CASSPRAADGYTF
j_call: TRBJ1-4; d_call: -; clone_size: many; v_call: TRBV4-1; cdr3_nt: TGCGCCAGCAGCCAAGATCGGCAAAGAGAAGGAAAACTGTTTTTT; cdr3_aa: CASSQDRQREGKLFF
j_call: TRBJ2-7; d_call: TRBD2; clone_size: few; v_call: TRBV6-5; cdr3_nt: TGTGCCAGCAGTTACCAGGCCGGGGGGACTTACGAGCAGTACTTC; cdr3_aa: CASSYQAGGTYEQYF
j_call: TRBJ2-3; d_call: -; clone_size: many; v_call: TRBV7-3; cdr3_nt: TGTGCCAGCAGCTTAATTCCTAGCACAGATACGCAGTATTTT; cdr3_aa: CASSLIPSTDTQYF
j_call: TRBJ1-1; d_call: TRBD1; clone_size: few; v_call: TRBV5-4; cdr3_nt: TGTGCCAGCAGCTCCCGGGACAGGAACACTGAAGCTTTCTTT; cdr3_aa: CASSSRDRNTEAFF
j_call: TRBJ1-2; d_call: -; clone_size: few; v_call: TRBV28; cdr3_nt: TGTGCCAGCAGTCCCTGGACGGCCGGCCCGGGTGGCTACACCTTC; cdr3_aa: CASSPWTAGPGGYTF
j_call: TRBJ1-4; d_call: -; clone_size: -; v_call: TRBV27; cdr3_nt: TGTGCCAGCAGTTCCTTCCGTAATGAAAAACTGTTTTTT; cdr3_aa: CASSSFRNEKLFF
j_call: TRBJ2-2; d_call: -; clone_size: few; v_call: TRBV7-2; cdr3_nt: TGTGCCAGCAGCTTAGTGGCAGGTCCCGGCGGGGAGCTGTTTTTT; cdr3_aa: CASSLVAGPGGELFF
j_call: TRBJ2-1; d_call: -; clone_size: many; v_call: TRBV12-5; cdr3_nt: TGTGCTAGTGGCTCAAAATACAATGAGCAGTTCTTC; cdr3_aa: CASGSKYNEQFF
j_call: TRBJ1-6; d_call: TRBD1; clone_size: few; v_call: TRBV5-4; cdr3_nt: TGTGCCAGCACTCGTAACCGGGACAGAGATTCACCCCTCCACTTT; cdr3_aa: CASTRNRDRDSPLHF
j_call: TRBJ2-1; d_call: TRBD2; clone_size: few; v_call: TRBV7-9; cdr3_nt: TGTGCCACTGTAGCGGGAGGCTACTCCTACAATGAGCAGTTCTTC; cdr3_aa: CATVAGGYSYNEQFF
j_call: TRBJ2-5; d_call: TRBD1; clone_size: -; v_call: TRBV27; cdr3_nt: TGTGCCAGCAGTCCGGGACAGGTAGGAGGGACCCAGTACTTC; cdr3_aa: CASSPGQVGGTQYF
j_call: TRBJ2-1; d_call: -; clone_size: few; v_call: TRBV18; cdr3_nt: TGTGCCAGCTCACCAGATCTACTGGCGGTGCAGTTCTTC; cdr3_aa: CASSPDLLAVQFF
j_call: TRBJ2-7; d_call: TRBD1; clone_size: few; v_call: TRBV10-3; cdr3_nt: TGTGCCAGCAGTCGGACAGGGGCCTCCTACGAGCAGTACTTC; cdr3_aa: CASSRTGASYEQYF
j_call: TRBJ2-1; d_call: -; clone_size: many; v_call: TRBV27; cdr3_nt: TGTGCCAGCAGTTTATCTAGGGGGGGCCTTAATGAGCAGTTCTTC; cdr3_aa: CASSLSRGGLNEQFF